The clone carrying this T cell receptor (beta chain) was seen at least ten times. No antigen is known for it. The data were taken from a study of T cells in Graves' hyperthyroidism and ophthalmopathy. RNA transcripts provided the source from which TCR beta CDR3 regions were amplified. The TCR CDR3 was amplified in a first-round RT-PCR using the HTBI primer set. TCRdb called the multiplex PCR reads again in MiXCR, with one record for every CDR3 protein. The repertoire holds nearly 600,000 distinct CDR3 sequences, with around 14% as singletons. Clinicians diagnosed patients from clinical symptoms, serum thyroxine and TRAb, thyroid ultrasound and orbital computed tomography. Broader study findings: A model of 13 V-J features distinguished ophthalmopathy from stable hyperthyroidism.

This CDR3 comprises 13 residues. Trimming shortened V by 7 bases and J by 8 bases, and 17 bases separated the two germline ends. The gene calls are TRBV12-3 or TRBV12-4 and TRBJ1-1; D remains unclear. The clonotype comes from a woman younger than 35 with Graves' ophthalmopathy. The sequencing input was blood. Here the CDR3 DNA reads TGTGCCAGCACCAACAGAGGTTTGGTGGAAGCTTTCTTT. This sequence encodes CASTNRGLVEAFF.